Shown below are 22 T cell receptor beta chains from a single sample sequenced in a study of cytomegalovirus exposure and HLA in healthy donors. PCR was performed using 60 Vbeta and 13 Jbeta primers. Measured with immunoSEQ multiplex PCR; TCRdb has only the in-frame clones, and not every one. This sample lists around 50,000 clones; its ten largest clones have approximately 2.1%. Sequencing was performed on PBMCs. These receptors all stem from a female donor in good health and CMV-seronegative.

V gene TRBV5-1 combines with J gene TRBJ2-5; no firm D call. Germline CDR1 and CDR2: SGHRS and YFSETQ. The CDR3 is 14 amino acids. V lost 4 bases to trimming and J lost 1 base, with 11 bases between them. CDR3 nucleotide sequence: TGCGCCAGCAGCATTACACAGTTCCAAGAGACCCAGTACTTC. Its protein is CASSITQFQETQYF.

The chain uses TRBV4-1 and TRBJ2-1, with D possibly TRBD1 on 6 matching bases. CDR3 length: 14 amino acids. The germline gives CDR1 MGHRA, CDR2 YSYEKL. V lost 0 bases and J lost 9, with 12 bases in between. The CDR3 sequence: CASSQEQQGREQFF. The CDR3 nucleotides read TGCGCCAGCAGCCAAGAACAACAGGGCCGTGAGCAGTTCTTC.

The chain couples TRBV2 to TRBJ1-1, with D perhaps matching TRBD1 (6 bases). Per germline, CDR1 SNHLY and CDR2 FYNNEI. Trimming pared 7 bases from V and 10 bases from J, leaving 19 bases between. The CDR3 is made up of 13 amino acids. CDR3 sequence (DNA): TGTGCCAGCACCCTCTACACTGAGACAGGAGCTTTCTTT. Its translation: CASTLYTETGAFF.

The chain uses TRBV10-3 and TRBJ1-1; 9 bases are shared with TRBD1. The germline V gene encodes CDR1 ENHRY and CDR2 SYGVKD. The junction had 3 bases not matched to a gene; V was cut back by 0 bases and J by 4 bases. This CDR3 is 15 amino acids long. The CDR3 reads CAISESGQGITEAFF. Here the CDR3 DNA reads TGTGCCATCAGTGAGTCGGGACAGGGAATCACTGAAGCTTTCTTT.

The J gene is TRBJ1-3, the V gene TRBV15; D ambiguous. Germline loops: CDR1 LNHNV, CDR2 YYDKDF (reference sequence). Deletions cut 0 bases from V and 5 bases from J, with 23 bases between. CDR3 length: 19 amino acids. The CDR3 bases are TGTGCCACCAGCAGAGATCTCGTTATGGCTGGGCTCTTGAGAAACACCATATATTTT. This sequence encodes CATSRDLVMAGLLRNTIYF.

The CDR3 DNA reads as TGTGCCAGCAGCGTGGACAGGGTTCCAGATACGCAGTATTTT. It translates to CASSVDRVPDTQYF. The V gene is TRBV11-3, the J gene TRBJ2-3; TRBD1 matches at 8 bases. This CDR3 spans 14 amino acids. Looked up from germline, CDR1 is SGHNT and CDR2 is YENEEA. V was pared by 5 bases and J by 4 bases, with 5 bases of the junction left unmatched.

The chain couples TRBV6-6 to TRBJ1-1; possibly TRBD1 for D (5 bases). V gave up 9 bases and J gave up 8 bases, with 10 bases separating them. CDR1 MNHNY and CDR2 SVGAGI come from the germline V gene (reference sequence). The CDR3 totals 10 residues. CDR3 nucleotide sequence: TGTGCCAGTCTGGGGGGGGAAGCTTTCTTT. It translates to CASLGGEAFF.

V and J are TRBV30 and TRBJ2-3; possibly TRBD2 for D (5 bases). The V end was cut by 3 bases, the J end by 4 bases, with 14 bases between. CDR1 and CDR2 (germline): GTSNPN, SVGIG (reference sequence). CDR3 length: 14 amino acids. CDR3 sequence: CAWRKEEAADTQYF. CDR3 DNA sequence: TGTGCCTGGAGGAAAGAGGAGGCTGCAGATACGCAGTATTTT.

This CDR3 is CASSEGLAQTGELFF. CDR3 nucleotide sequence: TGCGCCAGCAGTGAAGGACTAGCGCAAACCGGGGAGCTGTTTTTT. The chain links TRBV10-2 to TRBJ2-2; 9 positions match TRBD2. V shed 3 bases, J shed 5 bases, and the junction held 4 bases outside the gene matches. Germline V lookup: CDR1 WSHSY, CDR2 SAAADI. The CDR3 consists of 15 residues.

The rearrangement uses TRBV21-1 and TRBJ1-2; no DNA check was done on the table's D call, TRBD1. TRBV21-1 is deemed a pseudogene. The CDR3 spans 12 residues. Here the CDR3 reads CASTGTGIGYTF. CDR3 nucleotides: TGTGCCAGCACCGGGACAGGCATTGGCTACACCTTC.

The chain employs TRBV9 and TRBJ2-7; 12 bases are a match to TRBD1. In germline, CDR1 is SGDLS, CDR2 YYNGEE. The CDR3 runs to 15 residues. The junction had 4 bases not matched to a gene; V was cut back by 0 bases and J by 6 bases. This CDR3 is CASSVGGTGGSEQYF. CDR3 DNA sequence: TGTGCCAGCAGCGTAGGGGGGACAGGGGGCAGCGAGCAGTACTTC.

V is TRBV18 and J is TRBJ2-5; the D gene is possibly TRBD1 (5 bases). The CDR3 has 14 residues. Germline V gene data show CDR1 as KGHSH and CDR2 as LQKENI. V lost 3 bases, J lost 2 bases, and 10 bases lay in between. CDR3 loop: CASSPWGKQETQYF. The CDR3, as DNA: TGTGCCAGCTCACCCTGGGGCAAACAAGAGACCCAGTACTTC.

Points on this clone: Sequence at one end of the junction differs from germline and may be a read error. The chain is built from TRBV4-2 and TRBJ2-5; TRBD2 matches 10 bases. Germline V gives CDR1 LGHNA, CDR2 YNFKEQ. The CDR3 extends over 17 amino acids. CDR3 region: CASSLPGTSVTFETQYF. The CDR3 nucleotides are TGTGCCAGCAGCCTCCCCGGGACTAGCGTCACCTTCGAGACCCAATACTTC.

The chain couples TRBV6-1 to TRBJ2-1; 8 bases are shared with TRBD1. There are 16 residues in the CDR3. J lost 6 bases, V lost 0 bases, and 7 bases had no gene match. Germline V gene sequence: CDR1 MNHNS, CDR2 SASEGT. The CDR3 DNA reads TGTGCCAGCAGTGAAGCGCTCAGGGGGCTTTTCAATGAGCAGTTCTTC. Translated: CASSEALRGLFNEQFF.

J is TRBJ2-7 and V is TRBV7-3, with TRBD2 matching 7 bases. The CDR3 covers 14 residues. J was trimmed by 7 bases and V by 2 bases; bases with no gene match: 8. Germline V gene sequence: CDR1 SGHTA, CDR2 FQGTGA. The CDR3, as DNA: TGTGCCAGCAGCTTAGGCGGGAGTACAAAGGAGCAGTACTTC. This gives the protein CASSLGGSTKEQYF.

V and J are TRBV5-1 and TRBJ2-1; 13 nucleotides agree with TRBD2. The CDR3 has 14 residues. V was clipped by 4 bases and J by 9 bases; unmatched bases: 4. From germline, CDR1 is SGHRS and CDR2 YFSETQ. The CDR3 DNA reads TGCGCCAGCAGCGGGACTAGCGGGACAGTTGAGCAGTTCTTC. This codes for CASSGTSGTVEQFF.

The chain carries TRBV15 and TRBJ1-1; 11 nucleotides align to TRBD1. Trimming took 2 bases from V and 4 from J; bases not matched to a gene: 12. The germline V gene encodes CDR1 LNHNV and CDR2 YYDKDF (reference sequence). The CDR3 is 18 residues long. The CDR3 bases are TGTGCCACCAGCAGAAAGGGACAGGGGGTACTGAGGGGCACTGAAGCTTTCTTT. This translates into CATSRKGQGVLRGTEAFF.

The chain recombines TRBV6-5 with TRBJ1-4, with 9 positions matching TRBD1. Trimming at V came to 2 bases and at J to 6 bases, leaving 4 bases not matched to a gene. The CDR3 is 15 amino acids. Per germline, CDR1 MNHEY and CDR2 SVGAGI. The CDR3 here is CASSYGDRVYEKLFF. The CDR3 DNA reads TGTGCCAGCAGTTACGGGGACAGGGTATATGAAAAACTGTTTTTT.

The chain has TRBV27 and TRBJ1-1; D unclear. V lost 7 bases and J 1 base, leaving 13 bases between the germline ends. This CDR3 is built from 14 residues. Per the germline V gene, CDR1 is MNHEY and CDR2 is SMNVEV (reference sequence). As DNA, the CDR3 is TGTGCCAGCATGCGGGTTGTTAGGAACACTGAAGCTTTCTTT. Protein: CASMRVVRNTEAFF.

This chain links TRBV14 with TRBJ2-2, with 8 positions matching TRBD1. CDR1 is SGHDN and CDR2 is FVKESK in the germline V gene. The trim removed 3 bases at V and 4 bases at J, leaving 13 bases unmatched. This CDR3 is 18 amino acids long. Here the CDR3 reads CASSQGRDRILSTGELFF. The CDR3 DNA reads TGTGCCAGCAGCCAGGGCAGGGACAGGATCCTTAGCACCGGGGAGCTGTTTTTT.

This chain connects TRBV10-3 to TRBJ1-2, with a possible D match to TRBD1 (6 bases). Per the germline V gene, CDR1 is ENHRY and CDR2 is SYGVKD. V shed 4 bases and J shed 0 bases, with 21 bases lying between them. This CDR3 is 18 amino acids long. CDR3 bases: TGTGCCATCAGTGGCCAAGGACAGCGAGCGGTAGCTAACTATGGCTACACCTTC. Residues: CAISGQGQRAVANYGYTF.

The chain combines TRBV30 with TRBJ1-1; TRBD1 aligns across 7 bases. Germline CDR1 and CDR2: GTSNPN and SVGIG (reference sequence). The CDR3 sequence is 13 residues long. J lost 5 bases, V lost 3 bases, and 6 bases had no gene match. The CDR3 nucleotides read TGTGCCTGGAGCGCGACAGGGACGACTGAAGCTTTCTTT. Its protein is CAWSATGTTEAFF.